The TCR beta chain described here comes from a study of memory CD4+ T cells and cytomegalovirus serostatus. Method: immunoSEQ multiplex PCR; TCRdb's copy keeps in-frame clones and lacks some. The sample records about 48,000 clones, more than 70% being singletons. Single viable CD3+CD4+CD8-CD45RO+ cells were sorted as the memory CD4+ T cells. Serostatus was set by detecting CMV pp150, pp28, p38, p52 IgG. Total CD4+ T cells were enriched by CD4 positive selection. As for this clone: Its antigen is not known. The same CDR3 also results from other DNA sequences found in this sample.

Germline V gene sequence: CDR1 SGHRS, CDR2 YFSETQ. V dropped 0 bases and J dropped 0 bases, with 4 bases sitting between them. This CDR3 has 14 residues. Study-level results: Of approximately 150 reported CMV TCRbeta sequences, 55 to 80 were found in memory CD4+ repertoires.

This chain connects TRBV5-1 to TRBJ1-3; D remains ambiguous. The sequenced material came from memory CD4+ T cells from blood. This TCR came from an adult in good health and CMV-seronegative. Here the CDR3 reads CASSLGASGNTIYF. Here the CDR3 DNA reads TGCGCCAGCAGCTTGGGGGCCTCTGGAAACACCATATATTTT.